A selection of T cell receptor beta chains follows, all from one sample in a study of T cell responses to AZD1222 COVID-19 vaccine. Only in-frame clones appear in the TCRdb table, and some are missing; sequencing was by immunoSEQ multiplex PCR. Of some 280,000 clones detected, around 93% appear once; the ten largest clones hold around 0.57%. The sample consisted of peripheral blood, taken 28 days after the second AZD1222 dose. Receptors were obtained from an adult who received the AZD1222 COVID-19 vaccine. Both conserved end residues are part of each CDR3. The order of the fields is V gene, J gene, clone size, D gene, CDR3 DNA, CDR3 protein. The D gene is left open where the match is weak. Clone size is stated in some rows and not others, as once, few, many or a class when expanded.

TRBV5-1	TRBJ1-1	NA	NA	TGCGCCAGCAGCCCCCTACAAACAGGGACGGCAAACACTGAAGCTTTCTTT	CASSPLQTGTANTEAFF
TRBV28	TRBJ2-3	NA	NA	TGTGCCAGCAGTTTAGATACTAGAGGCACAGATACGCAGTATTTT	CASSLDTRGTDTQYF
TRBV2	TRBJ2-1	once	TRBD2	TGTGCCAGCAGTGACCTTAGCGGGAGGGGCAATGAGCAGTTCTTC	CASSDLSGRGNEQFF
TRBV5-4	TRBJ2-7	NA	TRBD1	TGTGCCAGCAGCCCGGACAGGTCCCTCTCCTACGAGCAGTACTTC	CASSPDRSLSYEQYF
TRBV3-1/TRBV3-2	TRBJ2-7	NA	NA	TGTGCCAGCAGCCAAGCCTTCGCGACACCACTCTACGAGCAGTACTTC	CASSQAFATPLYEQYF
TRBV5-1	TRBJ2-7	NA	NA	TGCGCCAGCAGCTCACAGGGTTGGGGCTCCTACGAGCAGTACTTC	CASSSQGWGSYEQYF
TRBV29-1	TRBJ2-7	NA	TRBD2	TGCAGCGTTGAAGCCCCTAGCGGCTACGAGCAGTACTTC	CSVEAPSGYEQYF
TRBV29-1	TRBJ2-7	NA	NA	TGCAGCTCCCGAGGGGTTGGGGTCGGCGAGCAGTACTTC	CSSRGVGVGEQYF
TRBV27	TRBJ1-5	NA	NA	TGTGCCAGCAGCCGAGGTTTGCATAGCAATCAGCCCCAGCATTTT	CASSRGLHSNQPQHF
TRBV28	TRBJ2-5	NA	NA	TGTGCCAGCAGTCCCACGGGGCAGGTGGCAGAGACCCAGTACTTC	CASSPTGQVAETQYF
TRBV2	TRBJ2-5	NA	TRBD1	TGTGCCAGCAGACACAGGGGGGCAGGGGAGACCCAGTACTTC	CASRHRGAGETQYF
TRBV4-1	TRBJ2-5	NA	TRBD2	TGCGCCAGCAGCTCACCCACTAGCGGGGGGCCCGGGGGCGCCCAGTACTTC	CASSSPTSGGPGGAQYF
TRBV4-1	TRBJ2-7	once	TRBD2	TGCGCCAGCAGCCAAGAGACTAGCGGGAGTTACGAGCAGTACTTC	CASSQETSGSYEQYF
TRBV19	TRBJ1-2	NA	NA	TGTGCCAGTAAACAGACCAACTATGGCTACACCTTC	CASKQTNYGYTF